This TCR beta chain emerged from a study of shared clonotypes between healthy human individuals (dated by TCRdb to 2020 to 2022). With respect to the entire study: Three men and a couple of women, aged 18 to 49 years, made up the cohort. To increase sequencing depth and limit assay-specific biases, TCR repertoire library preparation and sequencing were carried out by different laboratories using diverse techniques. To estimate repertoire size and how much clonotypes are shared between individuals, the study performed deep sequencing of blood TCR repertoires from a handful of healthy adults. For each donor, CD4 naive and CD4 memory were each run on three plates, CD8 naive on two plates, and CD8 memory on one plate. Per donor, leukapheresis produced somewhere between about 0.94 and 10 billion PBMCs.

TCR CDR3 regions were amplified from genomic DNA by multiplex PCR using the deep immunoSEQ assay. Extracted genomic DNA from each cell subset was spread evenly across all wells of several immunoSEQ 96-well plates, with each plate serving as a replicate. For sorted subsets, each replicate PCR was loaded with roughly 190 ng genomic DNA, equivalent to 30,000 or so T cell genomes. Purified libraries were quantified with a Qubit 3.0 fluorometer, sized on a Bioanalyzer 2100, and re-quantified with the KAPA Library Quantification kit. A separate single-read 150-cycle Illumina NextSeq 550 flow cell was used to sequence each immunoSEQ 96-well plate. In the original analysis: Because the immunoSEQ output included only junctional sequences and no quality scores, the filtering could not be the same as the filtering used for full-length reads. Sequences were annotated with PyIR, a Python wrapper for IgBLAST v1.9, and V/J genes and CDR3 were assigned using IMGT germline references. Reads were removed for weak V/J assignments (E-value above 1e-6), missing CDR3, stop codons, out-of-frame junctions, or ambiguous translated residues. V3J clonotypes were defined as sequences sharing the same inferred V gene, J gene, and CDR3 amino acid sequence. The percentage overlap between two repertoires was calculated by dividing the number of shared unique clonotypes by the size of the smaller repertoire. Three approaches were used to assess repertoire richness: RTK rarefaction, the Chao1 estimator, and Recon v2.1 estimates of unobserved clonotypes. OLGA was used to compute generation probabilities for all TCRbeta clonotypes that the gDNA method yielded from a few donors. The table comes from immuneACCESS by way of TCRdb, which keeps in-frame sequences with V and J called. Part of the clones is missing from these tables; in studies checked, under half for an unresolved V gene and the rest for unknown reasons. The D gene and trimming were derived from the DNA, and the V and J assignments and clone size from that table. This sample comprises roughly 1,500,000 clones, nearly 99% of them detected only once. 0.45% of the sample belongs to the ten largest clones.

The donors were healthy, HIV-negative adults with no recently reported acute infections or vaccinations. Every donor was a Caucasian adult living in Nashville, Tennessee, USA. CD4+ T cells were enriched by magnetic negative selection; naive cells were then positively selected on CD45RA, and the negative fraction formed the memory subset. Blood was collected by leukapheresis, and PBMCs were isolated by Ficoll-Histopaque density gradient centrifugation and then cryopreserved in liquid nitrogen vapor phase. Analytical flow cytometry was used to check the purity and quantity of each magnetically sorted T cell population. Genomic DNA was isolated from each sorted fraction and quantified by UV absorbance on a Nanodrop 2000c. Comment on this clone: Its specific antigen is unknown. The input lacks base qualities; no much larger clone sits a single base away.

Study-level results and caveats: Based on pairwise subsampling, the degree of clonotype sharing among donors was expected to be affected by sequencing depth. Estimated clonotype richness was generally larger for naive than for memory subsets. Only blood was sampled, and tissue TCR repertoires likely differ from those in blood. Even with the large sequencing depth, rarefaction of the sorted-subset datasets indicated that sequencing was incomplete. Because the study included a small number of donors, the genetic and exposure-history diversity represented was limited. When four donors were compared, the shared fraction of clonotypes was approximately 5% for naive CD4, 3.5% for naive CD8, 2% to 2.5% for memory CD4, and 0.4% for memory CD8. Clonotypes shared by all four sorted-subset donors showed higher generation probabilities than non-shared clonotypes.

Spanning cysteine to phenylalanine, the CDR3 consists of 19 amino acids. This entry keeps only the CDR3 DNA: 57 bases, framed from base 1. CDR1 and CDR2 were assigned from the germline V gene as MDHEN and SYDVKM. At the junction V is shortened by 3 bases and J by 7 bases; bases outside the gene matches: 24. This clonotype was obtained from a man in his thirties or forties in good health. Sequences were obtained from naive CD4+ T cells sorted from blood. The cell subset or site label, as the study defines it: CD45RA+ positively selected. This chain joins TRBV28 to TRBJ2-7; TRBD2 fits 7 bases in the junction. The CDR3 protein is CASSFPVAIGRFSSGEQYF. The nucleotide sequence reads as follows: TGTGCCAGCAGTTTTCCCGTAGCCATCGGGAGGTTTTCTTCCGGGGAGCAGTACTTC.